The clone carrying this T cell receptor (beta chain) was observed at least ten times. What it recognizes is unknown. These data come from a study of breast tumors, draining lymph nodes, adjacent tissues. Notes on the study in general: Compared with lymph nodes, tumors were less diverse; compared with nontumor tissue, more.

Samples came from axillary lymph nodes draining the breast cancer. TCRdb re-called the multiplex PCR reads with MiXCR, one entry per CDR3 protein. The sample has about 230,000 distinct CDR3 sequences, about 30% seen once. The CDR3 length is 15 residues. Trimming at V came to 3 bases and at J to 6 bases, leaving 6 bases not matched to a gene. Germline CDR1 is MNHNS and CDR2 is SASEGT. This sequence originates from a female donor with breast cancer. Some clones in this sample may be carry-over from other donors' samples. Sequenced material: axillary lymph node tissue. The chain joins TRBV6-1 to TRBJ2-1, with 9 bases that match TRBD1. The CDR3: CASSDLDRGGNEQFF. The CDR3 coding sequence is TGTGCCAGCAGTGACTTGGACAGGGGAGGCAATGAGCAGTTCTTC.